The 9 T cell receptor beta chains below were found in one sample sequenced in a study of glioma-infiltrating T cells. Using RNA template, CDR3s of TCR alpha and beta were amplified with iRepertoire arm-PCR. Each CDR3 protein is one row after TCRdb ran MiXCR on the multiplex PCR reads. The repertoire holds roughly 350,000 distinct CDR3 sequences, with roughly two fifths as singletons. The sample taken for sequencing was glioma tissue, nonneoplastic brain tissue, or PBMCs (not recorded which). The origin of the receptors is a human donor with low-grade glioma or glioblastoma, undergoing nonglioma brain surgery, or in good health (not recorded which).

The CDR3 sequence is CASSRRTGLYEQYF. The CDR3 coding sequence is TGTGCCAGCAGTCGAAGGACAGGGCTCTACGAGCAGTACTTC. This sequence joins TRBV6-2 or TRBV6-3 and TRBJ2-7, with 8 bases fitting TRBD1. Germline CDR1 and CDR2: MNHEY and SVGEGT. The CDR3 is 14 residues long. V was pared by 5 bases and J by 3 bases, with 6 bases of the junction left unmatched.

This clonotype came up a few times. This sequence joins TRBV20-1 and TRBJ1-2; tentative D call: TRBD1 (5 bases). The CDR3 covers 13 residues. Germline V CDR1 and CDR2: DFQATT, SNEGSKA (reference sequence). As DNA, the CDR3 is TGCAGCAGCCATCGGGACGCTACCTATGGCTACACCTTC. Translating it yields CSSHRDATYGYTF.

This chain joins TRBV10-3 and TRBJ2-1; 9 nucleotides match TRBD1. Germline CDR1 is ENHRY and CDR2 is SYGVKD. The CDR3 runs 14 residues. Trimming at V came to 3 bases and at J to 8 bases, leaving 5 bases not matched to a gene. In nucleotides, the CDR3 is TGTGCCATCAGTGACGGACAGGGGATCGATGAGCAGTTCTTC. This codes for CAISDGQGIDEQFF.

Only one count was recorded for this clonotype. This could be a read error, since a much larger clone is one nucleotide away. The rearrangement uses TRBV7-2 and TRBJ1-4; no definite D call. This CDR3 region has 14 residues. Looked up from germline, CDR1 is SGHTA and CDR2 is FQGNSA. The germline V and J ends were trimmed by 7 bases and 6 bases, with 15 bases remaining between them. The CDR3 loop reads CASILFGLDEKLFF. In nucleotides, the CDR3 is TGTGCCAGCATCCTCTTTGGCCTCGATGAAAAACTGTTTTTT.

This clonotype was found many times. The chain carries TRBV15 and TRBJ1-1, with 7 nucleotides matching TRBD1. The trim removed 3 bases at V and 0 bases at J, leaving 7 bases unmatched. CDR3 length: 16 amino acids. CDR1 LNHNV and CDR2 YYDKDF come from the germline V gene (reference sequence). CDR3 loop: CATSSHRQGVNTEAFF. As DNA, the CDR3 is TGTGCCACCAGCAGCCACAGACAGGGAGTGAACACTGAAGCTTTCTTT. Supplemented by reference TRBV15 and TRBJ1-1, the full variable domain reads DAMVIQNPRYQVTQFGKPVTLSCSQTLNHNVMYWYQQKSSQAPKLLFHYYDKDFNNEADTPDNFQSRRPNTSFCFLDIRSPGLGDTAMYLCATSSHRQGVNTEAFFGQGTRLTVV.

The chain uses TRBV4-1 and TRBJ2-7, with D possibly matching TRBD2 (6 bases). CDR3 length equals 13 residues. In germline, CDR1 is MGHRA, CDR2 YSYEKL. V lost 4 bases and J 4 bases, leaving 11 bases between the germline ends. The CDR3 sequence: CASSPRTTYEQYF. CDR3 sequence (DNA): TGCGCCAGCAGCCCACGGACTACGTACGAGCAGTACTTC.

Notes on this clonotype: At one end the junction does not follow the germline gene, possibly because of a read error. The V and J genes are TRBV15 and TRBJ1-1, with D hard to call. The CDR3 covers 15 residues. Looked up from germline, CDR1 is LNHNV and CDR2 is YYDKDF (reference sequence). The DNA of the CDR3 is TGTGCCAGCAGCTTACTTTTCCTAAGGGAGGAAGAAGCTTTCTTT. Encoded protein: CASSLLFLREEEAFF.

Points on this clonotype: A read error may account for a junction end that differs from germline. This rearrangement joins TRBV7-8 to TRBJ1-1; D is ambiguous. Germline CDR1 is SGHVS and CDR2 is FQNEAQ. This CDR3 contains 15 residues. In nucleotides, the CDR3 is TGTGCCAGCAACTTAGCGCCTGGCAGATGGGGTGAAGCTTTCTTT. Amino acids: CASNLAPGRWGEAFF.

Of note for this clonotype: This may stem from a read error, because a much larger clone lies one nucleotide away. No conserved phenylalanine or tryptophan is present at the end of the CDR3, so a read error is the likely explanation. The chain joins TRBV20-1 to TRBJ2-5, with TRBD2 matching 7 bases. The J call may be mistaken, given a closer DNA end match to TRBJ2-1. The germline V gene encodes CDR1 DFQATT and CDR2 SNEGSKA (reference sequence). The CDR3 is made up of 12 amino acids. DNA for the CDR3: TGCAGTGCTACTAGCGGCTACAATGAGCAGTTCCTC. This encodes CSATSGYNEQFL.